The 28 T cell receptor beta chains in this list originate from one sample, sequenced in a study of cytomegalovirus exposure and HLA in healthy donors. The PCR was carried out with 60 Vbeta primers and 13 Jbeta primers. The protocol was immunoSEQ multiplex PCR, while the TCRdb copy is restricted to in-frame clones and leaves out a portion. The data show over 150,000 clones, approximately 84% seen once. Sequencing was done on a sample of PBMCs. These receptors originate from a girl aged 10 to 17 in good health and CMV-seropositive.

The chain recombines TRBV19 with TRBJ2-7; maybe TRBD1 (5 bases). The CDR3 contains 18 residues. CDR1 and CDR2 from the germline V gene are LNHDA and SQIVND (reference sequence). V was pared by 5 bases and J by 6 bases, with 29 bases between. CDR3 sequence reads: CASSSLTSQGPLHGEQYF. The CDR3 DNA follows: TGTGCCAGTAGTTCACTCACCTCTCAGGGCCCCCTCCATGGCGAGCAGTACTTC.

The V gene is TRBV5-1, the J gene TRBJ2-2; 9 bases map to TRBD1. The V segment lost 4 bases and the J segment 4 bases; nucleotides outside the gene matches: 5. Germline V CDR1 and CDR2: SGHRS, YFSETQ. The CDR3 spans 15 residues. CDR3 in DNA: TGCGCCAGCAGCGCCGGGACAGGGCCCACCGGGGAGCTGTTTTTT. This sequence encodes CASSAGTGPTGELFF.

The table lists this clone with a count of one. At one boundary the junction diverges from the germline segment, which might be a read error. The chain joins TRBV6-4 to TRBJ1-2; D gene unclear. This CDR3 comprises 8 residues. Germline CDR1 is MRHNA and CDR2 is SNTAGT. CDR3 sequence: CASRGRYF. The CDR3 bases are TGTGCCAGCCGTGGGAGATACTTC.

The chain joins TRBV2 to TRBJ1-6; D is perhaps TRBD1 (6 bases). This CDR3 region has 15 residues. Per the germline V gene, CDR1 is SNHLY and CDR2 is FYNNEI. V dropped 6 bases and J dropped 5 bases, with 14 bases sitting between them. The CDR3 here is CASSPRGGDNSPLHF. CDR3 bases: TGTGCCAGCAGCCCGAGGGGGGGAGATAATTCACCCCTCCACTTT.

This rearrangement joins TRBV27 to TRBJ1-6; 7 bases match TRBD1. Per germline, CDR1 MNHEY and CDR2 SMNVEV (reference sequence). Unmatched junction bases numbered 7, after V lost 4 bases and J lost 1 base. The CDR3 is 17 residues long. The CDR3 spells CASSSYRGQSYNSPLHF. The CDR3 DNA follows: TGTGCCAGCAGTTCCTACAGGGGACAATCCTATAATTCACCCCTCCACTTT.

This clone was recorded only once. This rearrangement joins TRBV11-2 to TRBJ2-7; possibly TRBD1 for D (6 bases). Germline CDR1 reads SGHAT; CDR2 reads FQNNGV. The V end lost 5 bases, the J end lost 0 bases, and 17 bases lay between the germline ends. The CDR3 has 16 amino acids. The CDR3 here is CASSPFGTRSSYEQYF. CDR3 nucleotides: TGTGCCAGCAGCCCCTTCGGGACACGGAGCTCCTACGAGCAGTACTTC.

V and J are TRBV12-5 and TRBJ1-1, with D unresolved. Trimming removed 1 base from V and 4 bases from J, with 4 bases in between. The germline CDR1 and CDR2 sequences are LGHNT and FRNRAP. This CDR3 region has 12 residues. The CDR3 bases are TGTGCTAGTGGTTTGGACAGCACTGAAGCTTTCTTT. It codes for CASGLDSTEAFF.

This clone was observed once. The rearrangement links TRBV7-6 to TRBJ1-3; TRBD1 agrees at 8 bases. Germline CDR1 SGHVS, CDR2 FNYEAQ. This CDR3 has 13 residues. Trimming took 5 bases from V and 9 from J; bases not matched to a gene: 6. The CDR3 reads CASSQQGAGTIYF. Written as DNA, the CDR3 is TGTGCCAGCAGCCAGCAGGGGGCTGGCACCATATATTTT.

The chain employs TRBV9 and TRBJ1-2, with TRBD1 matching 7 bases. Germline V gene data show CDR1 as SGDLS and CDR2 as YYNGEE. The V segment lost 0 bases and the J segment 6 bases; nucleotides outside the gene matches: 5. The CDR3 totals 14 residues. CDR3 bases: TGTGCCAGCAGCGTAGGAGGGGGCGCGGATGGCTACACCTTC. Amino acid sequence: CASSVGGGADGYTF.

V usage is TRBV6-5 and J usage is TRBJ1-5; 8 nucleotides match TRBD1. This CDR3 comprises 14 residues. The V segment lost 6 bases and the J segment 6 bases; nucleotides outside the gene matches: 7. In germline, CDR1 is MNHEY, CDR2 SVGAGI. The CDR3 DNA is TGTGCCAGCAGACGGACAGGGACAAGTCAGCCCCAGCATTTT. Its translation: CASRRTGTSQPQHF.

The chain links TRBV19 to TRBJ1-5; 7 bases match TRBD1. Per the germline V gene, CDR1 is LNHDA and CDR2 is SQIVND (reference sequence). V lost 2 bases and J lost 3; bases outside the gene matches: 4. CDR3 size: 15 residues. The CDR3 sequence is CASSIKGQNNQPQHF. In DNA form, the CDR3 reads TGTGCCAGTAGTATAAAGGGACAGAACAATCAGCCCCAGCATTTT.

The chain employs TRBV7-3 and TRBJ1-3, with 7 bases fitting TRBD1. Germline V gene sequence: CDR1 SGHTA, CDR2 FQGTGA. The V gene end was trimmed by 5 bases and the J gene end by 2 bases; junction bases not matched to a gene: 3. CDR3 length equals 14 residues. CDR3 bases: TGTGCCAGCAGCCGTACAGGGGCTGGAAACACCATATATTTT. Protein sequence: CASSRTGAGNTIYF.

The genes are TRBV4-2 and TRBJ2-7; 9 bases line up with TRBD1. CDR1 is LGHNA and CDR2 is YNFKEQ in the germline V gene. The CDR3 sequence is 17 residues long. The V and J ends lost 1 base and 3 bases, in that order; junction bases with no gene match: 10. The CDR3 protein is CASSQASGTGSLYEQYF. The CDR3 region has the DNA TGTGCCAGCAGCCAAGCCTCCGGGACAGGGTCCCTCTACGAGCAGTACTTC.

The rearrangement links TRBV4-1 to TRBJ1-1; D is undetermined. V lost 1 base and J 5 bases, leaving 11 bases between the germline ends. From germline, CDR1 is MGHRA and CDR2 YSYEKL. This CDR3 is built from 14 residues. The CDR3 spells CASSQGGSRTEAFF. CDR3 nucleotides: TGCGCCAGCAGCCAAGGAGGGAGTCGGACTGAAGCTTTCTTT.

This sequence joins TRBV5-6 and TRBJ1-2, with D unresolved. Germline V CDR1 and CDR2: SGHDT, YYEEEE. Trimming took off 3 bases at V and 3 bases at J, with 3 bases between the two ends. The CDR3 has 11 residues. CDR3 sequence: CASSSDYGYTF. The CDR3 DNA follows: TGTGCCAGCAGCTCGGACTATGGCTACACCTTC.

This chain connects TRBV7-9 to TRBJ2-1, with 8 bases aligning to TRBD1. The CDR3 is 14 amino acids. Germline V gives CDR1 SEHNR, CDR2 FQNEAQ (reference sequence). J was trimmed by 3 bases and V by 3 bases; bases with no gene match: 1. CDR3 DNA sequence: TGTGCCAGCAGCTTTGGGACAGGCTACAATGAGCAGTTCTTC. The encoded protein is CASSFGTGYNEQFF.

The gene calls are TRBV9 and TRBJ2-1; 9 nucleotides line up with TRBD2. The J segment lost 4 bases and the V segment lost 2 bases, leaving 4 bases of the junction unmatched. CDR3 length equals 15 residues. Germline-derived CDR1 and CDR2 are SGDLS and YYNGEE. The CDR3 here is CASSVLAGRYNEQFF. CDR3 sequence (DNA): TGTGCCAGCAGCGTTCTAGCGGGGAGATACAATGAGCAGTTCTTC.

Here the CDR3 reads CASSPGRGLFF. DNA of the CDR3: TGTGCCAGCAGCCCCGGACGGGGATTGTTTTTT. The chain is built from TRBV7-9 and TRBJ1-4; D not resolved. Between the trimmed V and J ends, which lost 5 bases and 15 bases, there was a span of 13 bases. Per the germline V gene, CDR1 is SEHNR and CDR2 is FQNEAQ (reference sequence). The CDR3 has 11 amino acids.

As DNA, the CDR3 is TGTGCCAGCACCCAAAGGGGACAGGGGGGTACCGGGGAGCTGTTTTTT. Its translation is CASTQRGQGGTGELFF. The chain employs TRBV27 and TRBJ2-2, with TRBD1 identical over 11 bases. Per the germline V gene, CDR1 is MNHEY and CDR2 is SMNVEV (reference sequence). V lost 7 bases and J lost 5; bases outside the gene matches: 9. CDR3 length: 16 residues.

This sequence joins TRBV6-5 and TRBJ1-1, with D perhaps matching TRBD1 (5 bases). The CDR3 has 14 residues. V gave up 2 bases and J gave up 6 bases, with 13 bases separating them. The germline CDR1 and CDR2 sequences are MNHEY and SVGAGI. The CDR3, as DNA: TGTGCCAGCAGTTACCCTGGCGGGGGGGCTGAAGCTTTCTTT. Translated: CASSYPGGGAEAFF.

The chain combines TRBV19 with TRBJ1-5; D ambiguous. The CDR3 has 15 amino acids. V was shortened by 1 base and J by 5 bases, with 12 bases between the two germline ends. Per the germline V gene, CDR1 is LNHDA and CDR2 is SQIVND (reference sequence). CDR3 nucleotides: TGTGCCAGTAGTATAGGAGGGCCCTTGGATCAGCCCCAGCATTTT. Translating it yields CASSIGGPLDQPQHF.

The gene calls are TRBV7-9 and TRBJ1-6; 8 bases are shared with TRBD1. The germline V gene encodes CDR1 SEHNR and CDR2 FQNEAQ (reference sequence). The CDR3 spans 14 residues. The V segment lost 5 bases and the J segment 7 bases; nucleotides outside the gene matches: 4. CDR3 region: CASSLDRENSPLHF. Written as DNA, the CDR3 is TGTGCCAGCAGCCTGGACAGGGAAAATTCACCCCTCCACTTT.

The gene calls are TRBV10-3 and TRBJ1-2, with D possibly TRBD1 on 5 matching bases. Trimming took off 0 bases at V and 6 bases at J, with 8 bases between the two ends. The germline gives CDR1 ENHRY, CDR2 SYGVKD. This CDR3 has 13 amino acids. For the CDR3, the DNA is TGTGCCATCAGTGAGTCCGGGGGAGATGGCTACACCTTC. Protein product: CAISESGGDGYTF.

This chain joins TRBV11-2 and TRBJ2-5, with 8 bases lining up with TRBD1. Germline values: CDR1 SGHAT, CDR2 FQNNGV. V was pared by 5 bases and J by 4 bases, with 12 bases of the junction left unmatched. CDR3 size: 16 residues. In DNA, the CDR3 is TGTGCCAGCAGCATCGCATCGACAGGGGCTCGAGAGACCCAGTACTTC. As protein: CASSIASTGARETQYF.

The table lists this clone with a few counts. The CDR3 DNA sequence: TGTGCTAGTGGAACGATGAACTCTTATGGCTACACCTTC. This translates into CASGTMNSYGYTF. The chain employs TRBV12-5 and TRBJ1-2; no reliable D call. This CDR3 spans 13 amino acids. CDR1 LGHNT and CDR2 FRNRAP come from the germline V gene. Trimming removed 6 bases at V and 5 bases at J, with 13 bases between.

J is TRBJ2-7 and V is TRBV25-1; D may be TRBD2 (6 bases). Trimming left V 6 bases short and J 4 bases short, with 10 bases between. The CDR3 consists of 12 residues. Germline CDR1 reads MGHDK; CDR2 reads SYGVNS. The CDR3 DNA sequence: TGTGCCAGCAGGGGGGGAAGTTACGAGCAGTACTTC. This sequence encodes CASRGGSYEQYF.

The chain has TRBV5-4 and TRBJ2-1, with D possibly TRBD1 on 6 matching bases. V was cut by 2 bases and J by 9 bases, with 9 bases left in between. The CDR3 totals 12 residues. Per the germline V gene, CDR1 is SGHNT and CDR2 is YYREEE (reference sequence). Here the CDR3 reads CASSLQGIEQFF. CDR3 DNA: TGTGCCAGCAGCTTACAGGGAATTGAGCAGTTCTTC.

This clone has just a few counts. This chain uses TRBV13 with TRBJ2-7; 8 bases fit TRBD1. CDR3 size: 15 residues. Per the germline V gene, CDR1 is PRHDT and CDR2 is FYEKMQ (reference sequence). Losses at the gene ends were 0 bases for V and 3 bases for J; bases not matched to a gene: 4. In nucleotides, the CDR3 is TGTGCCAGCAGCTTAGGGGACAGGGATCTCTACGAGCAGTACTTC. Its protein product is CASSLGDRDLYEQYF.